The 19 T cell receptor beta chains given below trace back to one sample, sequenced in a study of cytomegalovirus exposure and HLA in healthy donors. Data came from immunoSEQ multiplex PCR; TCRdb stores just in-frame clones and leaves some out. The sample carries a few hundred thousand clones, 80% to 85% recorded once. Sequencing input: PBMCs. These receptors were collected from a woman in her thirties in good health and CMV-seropositive.

The chain combines TRBV28 with TRBJ1-2; 9 bases match TRBD1. Unmatched junction bases numbered 11, after V lost 5 bases and J lost 7 bases. Germline loops: CDR1 MDHEN, CDR2 SYDVKM. The CDR3 consists of 15 residues. CDR3 nucleotides: TGTGCCAGCAGTGCCATAAGGACAGGGGCGGTTGGCTACACCTTC. Translating it yields CASSAIRTGAVGYTF.

The V call is TRBV30, the J call TRBJ2-5; D is undetermined. The CDR3 has 11 amino acids. Per the germline V gene, CDR1 is GTSNPN and CDR2 is SVGIG (reference sequence). V dropped 4 bases and J dropped 7 bases, with 10 bases sitting between them. This CDR3 reads CAWTKEGTQYF. CDR3 sequence (DNA): TGTGCCTGGACTAAAGAAGGGACCCAGTACTTC.

V gene TRBV18 combines with J gene TRBJ2-7; 8 nucleotides align to TRBD1. The J segment lost 1 base and the V segment lost 3 bases, leaving 2 bases of the junction unmatched. The CDR3 runs 14 residues. Germline CDR1 and CDR2: KGHSH and LQKENI. The CDR3: CASSPRTGSYEQYF. As DNA, the CDR3 is TGTGCCAGCTCACCTCGGACAGGGTCCTACGAGCAGTACTTC.

V is TRBV4-1 and J is TRBJ2-3; TRBD2 agrees at 16 bases. The CDR3 has 19 residues. Trimming at V came to 6 bases and at J to 6 bases, leaving 15 bases not matched to a gene. Per germline, CDR1 MGHRA and CDR2 YSYEKL. This chain's CDR3 is CASRMTGLAGGPDLDTQYF. The CDR3 DNA is TGCGCCAGCAGGATGACGGGACTAGCGGGAGGGCCTGATTTGGATACGCAGTATTTT.

This chain uses TRBV5-4 with TRBJ2-5, with 7 nucleotides matching TRBD2. CDR1 and CDR2 (germline): SGHNT, YYREEE (reference sequence). J gave up 0 bases and V 2 bases, and 4 bases lay outside the gene matches. This CDR3 comprises 15 residues. CDR3: CASSLGLGYQETQYF. CDR3 coding DNA: TGTGCCAGCAGCTTAGGACTAGGGTACCAAGAGACCCAGTACTTC.

This CDR3 reads CASSQETGTTREKLFF. The CDR3 DNA is TGTGCCAGCAGCCAAGAGACAGGGACCACGAGGGAAAAACTGTTTTTT. V and J are TRBV4-2 and TRBJ1-4; TRBD1 aligns across 7 bases. Germline CDR1 LGHNA, CDR2 YNFKEQ. Germline trimming cut 0 bases from V and 8 bases from J; bases unmatched to any gene: 9. CDR3 length: 16 amino acids.

V and J are TRBV19 and TRBJ1-5, with D possibly TRBD1 on 5 matching bases. CDR1 is LNHDA, CDR2 SQIVND, per germline (reference sequence). Trimming left V 5 bases short and J 3 bases short, with 20 bases between. This CDR3 has 17 amino acids. CDR3 amino acids: CASSSARGQTSNQPQHF. The CDR3 DNA reads as TGTGCCAGTAGTTCCGCGAGGGGCCAGACATCCAATCAGCCCCAGCATTTT.

V and J are TRBV5-1 and TRBJ2-3; weak D call: TRBD1 (7 bases). The CDR3 sequence is 15 residues long. Trimming shortened V by 4 bases and J by 3 bases, and 15 bases separated the two germline ends. The V gene's germline CDR1 is SGHRS and CDR2 YFSETQ. CDR3 region: CASSPRGDGTDTQYF. DNA for the CDR3: TGCGCCAGCAGCCCCAGGGGGGACGGTACAGATACGCAGTATTTT.

The chain couples TRBV29-1 to TRBJ2-1; tentatively, D is TRBD1 or TRBD2 (5 bases each). Germline V CDR1 and CDR2: SQVTM, ANQGSEA. With 4 bases removed from V and 10 bases from J, the gap between germline ends came to 14 bases. CDR3 length equals 12 residues. This CDR3 reads CSVGLMGEEQFF. The CDR3 DNA sequence: TGCAGCGTTGGCCTGATGGGGGAAGAGCAGTTCTTC.

V usage is TRBV29-1 and J usage is TRBJ2-5; a possible D gene is TRBD1 (6 bases). The CDR3 length is 12 residues. In germline, CDR1 is SQVTM, CDR2 ANQGSEA. V gave up 7 bases and J gave up 5 bases, with 14 bases separating them. The CDR3 here is CSASQGGETQYF. As DNA, the CDR3 is TGCAGCGCCTCACAGGGTGGGGAGACCCAGTACTTC.

This clone appeared a single time. This chain links TRBV7-2 with TRBJ2-1; D is possibly TRBD2 (6 bases). This CDR3 spans 17 amino acids. Between the trimmed V and J ends, which lost 0 bases and 0 bases, there was a span of 12 bases. CDR1 SGHTA and CDR2 FQGNSA come from the germline V gene. The CDR3 loop is CASSLAPHGSSYNEQFF. CDR3 coding DNA: TGTGCCAGCAGCTTAGCCCCCCACGGGAGCTCCTACAATGAGCAGTTCTTC.

The CDR3 coding sequence is TGTGCCAGCAGCCAGACACAGGGGAACTATGGCTACACCTTC. Amino acid sequence: CASSQTQGNYGYTF. This rearrangement joins TRBV7-8 to TRBJ1-2; 7 bases line up with TRBD1. CDR1 SGHVS and CDR2 FQNEAQ come from the germline V gene. V lost 5 bases and J lost 2; bases outside the gene matches: 5. This CDR3 comprises 14 residues.

The rearrangement joins TRBV5-6 to TRBJ2-7, with D unclear. The germline V gene has CDR1 SGHDT and CDR2 YYEEEE. V was cut by 3 bases and J by 4 bases, with 17 bases left in between. This CDR3 has 15 residues. The CDR3 nucleotides are TGTGCCAGCAGCTCCAACCCCAGTCCTCTATACGAGCAGTACTTC. Translating gives CASSSNPSPLYEQYF.

This clone was recorded only once. The chain joins TRBV2 to TRBJ2-7, with TRBD1 identical over 7 bases. V shed 6 bases and J 3 bases; nucleotides not matched to a gene: 11. From germline, CDR1 is SNHLY and CDR2 FYNNEI. This CDR3 has 15 residues. The CDR3 loop reads CASRDGQASVYEQYF. CDR3 DNA sequence: TGTGCCAGCAGAGACGGACAGGCCTCCGTCTACGAGCAGTACTTC.

The chain has TRBV6-1 and TRBJ2-2; D gene unclear. Trimming cost V 10 bases and J 6 bases, with 15 bases left between them. The CDR3 totals 13 residues. From germline, CDR1 is MNHNS and CDR2 SASEGT. Here the CDR3 reads CATRRVSPGELFF. CDR3 DNA: TGTGCCACGCGTCGGGTATCCCCCGGGGAGCTGTTTTTT.

Here the CDR3 reads CASSPRAGNQPQHF. The CDR3 DNA reads as TGTGCCAGCAGTCCCCGAGCGGGCAATCAGCCCCAGCATTTT. The chain joins TRBV27 to TRBJ1-5; D is undetermined. Germline CDR1 MNHEY, CDR2 SMNVEV (reference sequence). CDR3 size: 14 residues. V was cut by 5 bases and J by 2 bases, with 10 bases left in between.

V usage is TRBV25-1 and J usage is TRBJ1-2; perhaps TRBD1 as D (6 bases). The CDR3 is 18 residues long. Germline assignment: CDR1 MGHDK and CDR2 SYGVNS. The germline V and J ends were trimmed by 6 bases and 4 bases, with 27 bases remaining between them. The CDR3 region is CASRLFRDILLPSYGYTF. The CDR3 DNA sequence: TGTGCCAGCAGACTATTCCGGGACATACTTTTACCAAGCTATGGCTACACCTTC.

This chain connects TRBV5-4 to TRBJ2-7; D uncertain. The V gene's germline CDR1 is SGHNT and CDR2 YYREEE (reference sequence). V was shortened by 4 bases and J by 4 bases, with 9 bases between the two germline ends. The CDR3 is made up of 12 amino acids. The CDR3: CASSLGWYEQYF. As DNA, the CDR3 is TGTGCCAGCAGCCTAGGATGGTACGAGCAGTACTTC.

This clone appeared once. The chain is built from TRBV11-2 and TRBJ1-1; the D is unclear. There are 11 residues in the CDR3. Trimming cost V 2 bases and J 10 bases, with 8 bases left between them. Germline CDR1 SGHAT, CDR2 FQNNGV. The CDR3: CASSLYRLAFF. The DNA for the CDR3 is TGTGCCAGCAGCTTATACAGATTAGCTTTCTTT.